Listed below are T cell receptor beta chains from one sample, sequenced in a study of cytomegalovirus exposure and HLA in healthy donors. Clones were sequenced by immunoSEQ multiplex PCR, and TCRdb holds only the in-frame ones, with some missing. The data show more than 50,000 clones, with roughly 72% seen just once and about 22% held by the top ten. The specimen was PBMCs. The receptor source for this set is a woman in her forties or fifties in good health and CMV-seropositive. Both conserved end residues are part of each CDR3. The order of the fields is D gene, V gene, clone size, J gene, CDR3 protein, CDR3 DNA. A D gene is named only where the DNA matches it firmly. A clone size is listed for some rows: how often the clone was seen (once, few, many), or a class if it is expanded.

TRBD1	TRBV2	-	TRBJ2-7	CASSEQGAFYEQYF	TGTGCCAGCAGTGAGCAGGGGGCGTTCTACGAGCAGTACTTC
-	TRBV7-6	-	TRBJ2-5	CASSFFLDEIQYF	TGTGCCAGCAGCTTTTTTCTAGATGAGATCCAGTACTTC
TRBD2	TRBV19	-	TRBJ2-5	CASRRAGGPGETQYF	TGTGCCAGTCGGAGGGCGGGAGGGCCCGGGGAGACCCAGTACTTC
-	TRBV7-3	-	TRBJ2-3	CASALGSDTQYF	TGTGCCAGCGCCCTCGGGTCAGATACGCAGTATTTT
-	TRBV6-1	-	TRBJ2-1	CASSGGEGDYNEQFF	TGTGCCAGCAGTGGGGGGGAGGGGGACTACAATGAGCAGTTCTTC
-	TRBV28	-	TRBJ2-1	CASSLGGTGTGQFF	TGTGCCAGCAGTTTGGGTGGAACGGGAACGGGGCAGTTCTTC
TRBD1	TRBV11-3	-	TRBJ2-7	CASSLDSGGESYEQYF	TGTGCCAGCAGCTTAGATTCAGGGGGTGAGTCCTACGAGCAGTACTTC
TRBD1	TRBV5-5	few	TRBJ1-1	CASSSGQAPLRDTEAFF	TGTGCCAGCAGCTCAGGACAGGCCCCCCTTAGGGACACTGAAGCTTTCTTT
-	TRBV15	once	TRBJ1-1	CATSREQGLSTEAFF	TGTGCCACCAGCAGGGAGCAGGGGTTGAGCACTGAAGCTTTCTTT
TRBD1	TRBV14	once	TRBJ1-1	CASAGQGRTEAFF	TGTGCCAGCGCGGGACAGGGAAGGACTGAAGCTTTCTTT
TRBD2	TRBV7-9	-	TRBJ2-7	CASSLLRRLAGEEQYF	TGTGCCAGCAGCCTCCTCCGAAGGCTAGCGGGGGAGGAGCAGTACTTC
-	TRBV5-8	-	TRBJ1-1	CASSSPRGGNTEAFF	TGTGCCAGCAGCTCCCCGCGAGGGGGGAACACTGAAGCTTTCTTT
TRBD2	TRBV5-1	-	TRBJ2-1	CASHRGGDGNEQFF	TGCGCCAGCCATCGGGGGGGCGACGGGAATGAGCAGTTCTTC
-	TRBV7-2	-	TRBJ1-2	CASSLSAGANYGYTF	TGTGCCAGCAGCTTATCGGCAGGGGCTAACTATGGCTACACCTTC
-	TRBV6-6	-	TRBJ2-3	CASSAVTDTQYF	TGTGCCAGCAGTGCGGTGACAGATACGCAGTATTTT
-	TRBV29-1	-	TRBJ1-1	CSVEDRAADEAFF	TGCAGCGTTGAAGATCGGGCAGCGGACGAAGCTTTCTTT
-	TRBV7-3	-	TRBJ2-5	CASSFGGLGETQYF	TGTGCCAGCAGCTTTGGCGGTCTAGGAGAGACCCAGTACTTC
TRBD2	TRBV6-5	few	TRBJ2-2	CASWGSGRAGELFF	TGTGCCAGCTGGGGTAGCGGGAGGGCCGGGGAGCTGTTTTTT
-	TRBV19	few	TRBJ1-2	CASSRDRLYGYTF	TGTGCCAGTAGTCGCGACAGACTCTATGGCTACACCTTC
TRBD1	TRBV14	-	TRBJ1-2	CASSQLTGDYGYTF	TGTGCCAGCAGCCAACTTACAGGGGATTATGGCTACACCTTC
-	TRBV6-4	-	TRBJ2-3	CASSERAGDTDTQYF	TGTGCCAGCAGTGAGAGGGCAGGGGACACAGATACGCAGTATTTT
-	TRBV19	few	TRBJ2-7	CASASGDLPYEQYF	TGTGCCAGCGCGTCGGGGGATTTACCCTACGAGCAGTACTTC
TRBD1	TRBV18	-	TRBJ2-4	CASSPPGQGYIQYF	TGTGCCAGCTCACCACCGGGACAGGGGTACATTCAGTACTTC
-	TRBV7-8	-	TRBJ1-5	CASSLWPQGYSNQPQHF	TGTGCCAGCAGCTTATGGCCTCAGGGGTATAGCAATCAGCCCCAGCATTTT
-	TRBV18	few	TRBJ2-2	CASSPGSGTGELFF	TGTGCCAGCTCACCAGGGTCCGGGACCGGGGAGCTGTTTTTT
-	TRBV29-1	-	TRBJ1-2	CSVRTSYYGYTF	TGCAGCGTCAGGACTTCATACTATGGCTACACCTTC
TRBD2	TRBV6-1	-	TRBJ2-7	CASGGSLAQNEQYF	TGTGCCAGCGGAGGGTCACTAGCGCAGAACGAGCAGTACTTC
-	TRBV7-9	-	TRBJ2-1	CASSLVSKGWRRGEQFF	TGTGCCAGCAGCTTAGTATCGAAAGGATGGAGAAGGGGTGAGCAGTTCTTC
-	TRBV4-1	-	TRBJ1-2	CASSGSDRNYGYTF	TGCGCCAGCAGCGGATCGGACAGAAACTATGGCTACACCTTC
-	TRBV18	-	TRBJ1-3	CASSPRGGVRDTIYF	TGTGCCAGCTCACCCCGGGGGGGTGTGAGAGACACCATATATTTT
-	TRBV7-9	-	TRBJ2-1	CASSLERGGEQFF	TGTGCCAGCAGCTTAGAACGGGGTGGTGAGCAGTTCTTC
-	TRBV21-1	few	TRBJ2-7	CASSKGETGGNSYEQYF	TGTGCCAGCAGCAAAGGGGAAACAGGAGGGAATTCCTACGAGCAGTACTTC
TRBD1	TRBV15	-	TRBJ1-6	CATSRDGAGGNSPLHF	TGTGCCACCAGCAGAGATGGGGCAGGGGGTAATTCACCCCTCCACTTT
TRBD2	TRBV9	-	TRBJ2-2	CASSVLAGGGFGELFF	TGTGCCAGCAGCGTATTGGCGGGAGGTGGGTTCGGGGAGCTGTTTTTT
-	TRBV28	-	TRBJ1-4	CASSRTGRGGEKLFF	TGTGCCAGCAGTCGGACTGGTCGAGGGGGTGAAAAACTGTTTTTT
TRBD2	TRBV7-9	-	TRBJ2-3	CASSPGLAGVADTQYF	TGTGCCAGCAGCCCGGGACTAGCGGGAGTCGCGGATACGCAGTATTTT
-	TRBV18	-	TRBJ1-2	CASSRGQANYGYTF	TGTGCCAGCTCACGTGGACAAGCTAACTATGGCTACACCTTC
TRBD1	TRBV7-8	-	TRBJ1-2	CASSLGTGGGYGYTF	TGTGCCAGCAGCTTGGGGACAGGGGGTGGCTATGGCTACACCTTC
TRBD2	TRBV28	-	TRBJ2-7	CASSLTGRVYEQYF	TGTGCCAGCAGTTTGACGGGGAGGGTCTACGAGCAGTACTTC
-	TRBV4-3	few	TRBJ1-3	CASSQELTGNTIYF	TGCGCCAGCAGCCAAGAATTAACTGGAAACACCATATATTTT
TRBD2	TRBV5-1	few	TRBJ2-5	CASSVTSPKETQYF	TGCGCCAGCAGCGTGACTAGCCCAAAAGAGACCCAGTACTTC
TRBD1	TRBV10-3	-	TRBJ1-1	CAISETGGMNTEAFF	TGTGCCATCAGTGAGACAGGGGGCATGAACACTGAAGCTTTCTTT
TRBD1	TRBV2	few	TRBJ1-4	CASSENRGPSYEKLFF	TGTGCCAGCAGTGAAAACAGGGGTCCCTCATATGAAAAACTGTTTTTT
-	TRBV7-8	-	TRBJ2-2	CASRDSRNTGELFF	TGTGCCAGCAGGGATAGCAGGAACACCGGGGAGCTGTTTTTT
-	TRBV7-8	once	TRBJ1-5	CASSPRGTSNQPQHF	TGTGCCAGCAGCCCCCGGGGGACTAGCAATCAGCCCCAGCATTTT
-	TRBV28	-	TRBJ1-3	CASRTGIGNTIYF	TGTGCCAGCAGAACAGGGATTGGAAACACCATATATTTT
TRBD1	TRBV29-1	-	TRBJ2-5	CSGLGQGPFQETQYF	TGCAGCGGTCTAGGACAGGGCCCCTTCCAAGAGACCCAGTACTTC
-	TRBV27	few	TRBJ1-6	CATPRAGGSPLHF	TGTGCCACCCCCCGGGCCGGGGGGTCACCCCTCCACTTT
TRBD1	TRBV10-2	-	TRBJ2-5	CASSRDRQETQYF	TGCGCCAGCAGCCGGGACAGACAAGAGACCCAGTACTTC
TRBD2	TRBV19	-	TRBJ2-1	CASSVQRGAFNEQFF	TGTGCCAGTAGCGTTCAGCGGGGGGCCTTCAATGAGCAGTTCTTC
TRBD2	TRBV13	-	TRBJ2-3	CASSPREGTQYF	TGTGCCAGCAGCCCGCGGGAGGGTACGCAGTATTTT
TRBD1	TRBV28	-	TRBJ1-2	CASSYPDRALSGYTF	TGTGCCAGCAGTTACCCGGACAGGGCGTTAAGTGGCTACACCTTC
-	TRBV19	-	TRBJ2-1	CASSREVSSYNEQFF	TGTGCCAGTAGTCGAGAGGTGAGCTCCTACAATGAGCAGTTCTTC